The 27 T cell receptor beta chains in this list originate from one sample, sequenced in a study of Graves' ophthalmopathy and Graves' hyperthyroidism. TCR beta CDR3 regions were amplified from RNA transcripts. The first-round RT-PCR employed HTBI primers together with the Qiagen OneStep RT-PCR kit. A multiplex PCR was then performed as the second round. TCRdb reprocessed the multiplex PCR reads with MiXCR, giving one entry per CDR3 protein. The profile shows about 550,000 distinct CDR3 sequences, less than 40% of them singletons. The specimen sequenced was peripheral blood or thyroid tissue (not recorded which). These receptors all come from an adult man with Graves' hyperthyroidism.

As regards this clonotype: Germline and junction disagree at one end, which may indicate a read error. V gene TRBV5-1 combines with J gene TRBJ1-1, with D perhaps TRBD1 (5 bases). The CDR3 extends over 11 amino acids. The germline V gene has CDR1 SGHRS and CDR2 YFSETQ. The CDR3 DNA sequence: TGCGCCAGCAGCTACTCCGGGACTTACACCTTT. This codes for CASSYSGTYTF.

This clonotype was detected many times. The V call is TRBV29-1, the J call TRBJ1-1; D ambiguous. V was clipped by 0 bases and J by 3 bases, with 14 bases between them. CDR1 and CDR2 from the germline V gene are SQVTM and ANQGSEA. The CDR3 sequence is 15 residues long. The CDR3 protein is CSVEDRPQGYTEAFF. CDR3 DNA: TGCAGCGTTGAAGATCGTCCGCAAGGTTACACTGAAGCTTTCTTT.

This clonotype appeared many times. The chain couples TRBV2 to TRBJ2-7; D is undetermined. Germline V gene sequence: CDR1 SNHLY, CDR2 FYNNEI. With 2 bases removed from V and 0 bases from J, the gap between germline ends came to 11 bases. There are 15 residues in the CDR3. The CDR3 sequence is CASSEWQESSYEQYF. CDR3 DNA: TGTGCCAGCAGTGAATGGCAGGAAAGCTCCTACGAGCAGTACTTC. Filled out from reference TRBV2 and TRBJ2-7, the complete variable domain reads EPEVTQTPSHQVTQMGQEVILRCVPISNHLYFYWYRQILGQKVEFLVSFYNNEISEKSEIFDDQFSVERPDGSNFTLKIRSTKLEDSAMYFCASSEWQESSYEQYFGPGTRLTVT.

This clonotype was counted ten times or more. CDR3 sequence (DNA): TGTGCCAGCAGTGAGAGGGGTGGGACTGAAGCTTTCTTT. It is translated as CASSERGGTEAFF. The chain recombines TRBV25-1 with TRBJ1-1; a possible D gene is TRBD1 (5 bases). Trimming took off 3 bases at V and 5 bases at J, with 10 bases between the two ends. The CDR3 consists of 13 residues. Germline lookup yields CDR1 MGHDK and CDR2 SYGVNS.

This clonotype was detected ten times or more. This chain connects TRBV20-1 to TRBJ1-5, with 8 bases matching TRBD1. The CDR3 contains 13 residues. The germline V gene has CDR1 DFQATT and CDR2 SNEGSKA (reference sequence). V lost 4 bases, J lost 6 bases, and 5 bases stayed unmatched. The CDR3 is CSATPGGRQPQHF. DNA for the CDR3: TGCAGTGCTACGCCAGGGGGCCGTCAGCCCCAGCATTTT.

The chain uses TRBV7-9 and TRBJ2-7; D is unresolved. V lost 5 bases and J lost 3, with 14 bases in between. The CDR3 runs to 14 residues. Per germline, CDR1 SEHNR and CDR2 FQNEAQ (reference sequence). CDR3 coding DNA: TGTGCCAGCAGCGGCGGCGACGTTAACTACGAGCAGTACTTC. Protein product: CASSGGDVNYEQYF.

This clonotype was found many times. The V gene is TRBV19, the J gene TRBJ2-1; 8 bases fit TRBD2. The germline gives CDR1 LNHDA, CDR2 SQIVND (reference sequence). The CDR3 has 16 amino acids. V trimming: 4 bases; J trimming: 6 bases; junction bases outside the gene matches: 11. The CDR3 loop is CASSTLGAGAANEQFF. CDR3 bases: TGTGCCAGTAGTACCCTGGGAGCGGGGGCGGCCAATGAGCAGTTCTTC. The full variable domain, completed using reference TRBV19 and TRBJ2-1, is DGGITQSPKYLFRKEGQNVTLSCEQNLNHDAMYWYRQDPGQGLRLIYYSQIVNDFQKGDIAEGYSVSREKKESFPLTVTSAQKNPTAFYLCASSTLGAGAANEQFFGPGTRLTVL.

This clonotype occurred many times. The V call is TRBV20-1, the J call TRBJ1-5; tentative D call: TRBD1 (6 bases). V lost 5 bases to trimming and J lost 3 bases, with 14 bases between them. This CDR3 has 14 amino acids. The germline CDR1 and CDR2 sequences are DFQATT and SNEGSKA (reference sequence). Here the CDR3 DNA reads TGCAGTGCTGACCCGGGGGGCTTCAATCAGCCCCAGCATTTT. Translation: CSADPGGFNQPQHF.

The CDR3 DNA follows: TGTGCCAGCAGTGGGGGGACAGGGGTCTATGGCTACACCTTC. Translation gives CASSGGTGVYGYTF. The J gene is TRBJ1-2, the V gene TRBV12-3 or TRBV12-4; TRBD1 matches at 10 bases. This CDR3 spans 14 amino acids. J was trimmed by 4 bases and V by 5 bases; bases with no gene match: 4.

The V and J genes are TRBV7-9 and TRBJ2-7, with D tentatively TRBD1 (6 bases). V was shortened by 5 bases and J by 5 bases, with 13 bases between the two germline ends. This CDR3 spans 13 amino acids. Per germline, CDR1 SEHNR and CDR2 FQNEAQ (reference sequence). This CDR3 is CASSEGGNDEQYF. CDR3 nucleotide sequence: TGTGCCAGCAGCGAAGGGGGAAACGACGAGCAGTACTTC.

This rearrangement joins TRBV20-1 to TRBJ1-3; D is uncertain. V was pared by 3 bases and J by 0 bases, with 3 bases between. The CDR3 length is 12 residues. The V gene's germline CDR1 is DFQATT and CDR2 SNEGSKA (reference sequence). The CDR3 protein is CSASISGNTIYF. The CDR3 DNA is TGCAGTGCTAGTATCTCTGGAAACACCATATATTTT.

The chain links TRBV20-1 to TRBJ2-3; D remains ambiguous. Per the germline V gene, CDR1 is DFQATT and CDR2 is SNEGSKA (reference sequence). This CDR3 is built from 13 residues. Trimming removed 5 bases from V and 2 bases from J, with 11 bases in between. The DNA for the CDR3 is TGCAGTGCTGTCCCACAGACCACAGATACGCAGTATTTT. Translated: CSAVPQTTDTQYF.

This clonotype was observed many times. The J gene is TRBJ1-1, the V gene TRBV12-3 or TRBV12-4; D remains ambiguous. The length of the CDR3 is 12 residues. V was clipped by 6 bases and J by 3 bases, with 8 bases between them. CDR3 protein: CASRRLDTEAFF. The CDR3, as DNA: TGTGCCAGCAGACGGTTGGACACTGAAGCTTTCTTT.

At least ten counts were recorded for this clonotype. The CDR3 sequence is CASSPPGVAQYF. The CDR3 region has the DNA TGCGCCAGCAGCCCACCAGGAGTGGCCCAGTACTTC. This rearrangement joins TRBV4-1 to TRBJ2-5; D not certain. CDR1 is MGHRA and CDR2 is YSYEKL in the germline V gene. The CDR3 covers 12 residues. V gave up 4 bases and J gave up 9 bases, with 12 bases separating them.

On this clonotype itself: Just one base apart from a much larger clone, this may be a read error. The V and J genes are TRBV7-9 and TRBJ1-1, with D hard to call. From germline, CDR1 is SEHNR and CDR2 FQNEAQ (reference sequence). The CDR3 sequence is 13 residues long. The CDR3, as DNA: TGTGTCAGCAGCACGACGGGGTACACTGAAGCTTTCTTT. It yields the protein CVSSTTGYTEAFF.

This clonotype has at least ten counts. J is TRBJ2-7 and V is TRBV13; 9 nucleotides match TRBD1. V was pared by 3 bases and J by 5 bases, with 5 bases of the junction left unmatched. Germline V gives CDR1 PRHDT, CDR2 FYEKMQ (reference sequence). The CDR3 contains 14 residues. CDR3 in DNA: TGTGCCAGCAGCTTCGGACAGGGGTTAGACGAGCAGTACTTC. Translation: CASSFGQGLDEQYF.

The rearrangement joins TRBV20-1 to TRBJ2-5, with 13 bases matching TRBD2. The better agreement between TRBJ2-1 and the DNA end casts doubt on the J call. This CDR3 comprises 15 residues. Germline CDR1 is DFQATT and CDR2 is SNEGSKA (reference sequence). The CDR3 here is CSAFPGLAGLNEQFF. CDR3 sequence (DNA): TGCAGTGCTTTCCCGGGACTAGCGGGACTCAATGAGCAGTTCTTC.

The V and J genes are TRBV7-9 and TRBJ2-2; 9 nucleotides line up with TRBD2. This CDR3 has 18 residues. V shed 2 bases, J shed 4 bases, and the junction held 11 bases outside the gene matches. In germline, CDR1 is SEHNR, CDR2 FQNEAQ (reference sequence). The CDR3 DNA follows: TGTGCCAGCAGCTTATTCTCGCTGGCGGGAGGGGTCACCGGGGAGCTGTTTTTT. Its protein product is CASSLFSLAGGVTGELFF.

CDR3 sequence (DNA): TGCAGTGCTACCGGGAGGGCGGTCTACGAGCAGTACTTC. The encoded protein is CSATGRAVYEQYF. The V gene is TRBV20-1, the J gene TRBJ2-7, with 8 bases aligning to TRBD2. Trimming removed 4 bases from V and 3 bases from J; junction bases left unmatched: 5. Germline V gene sequence: CDR1 DFQATT, CDR2 SNEGSKA (reference sequence). The CDR3 runs to 13 residues.

Ten or more counts support this clonotype. The gene calls are TRBV7-9 and TRBJ1-1; 7 bases line up with TRBD1. CDR3 length: 14 residues. The germline V gene has CDR1 SEHNR and CDR2 FQNEAQ (reference sequence). Trimming took 4 bases from V and 4 from J; bases not matched to a gene: 6. CDR3 sequence: CASSSGQLTTEAFF. The DNA of the CDR3 is TGTGCCAGCAGCTCGGGACAGCTTACCACTGAAGCTTTCTTT.

The table lists this clonotype with many counts. The chain links TRBV2 to TRBJ1-3, with D tentatively TRBD1 (6 bases). Trimming cost V 9 bases and J 5 bases, with 20 bases left between them. The CDR3 spans 15 residues. The germline V gene encodes CDR1 SNHLY and CDR2 FYNNEI. DNA for the CDR3: TGTGCCAGTAAAGAGGGGGGGGTGTATCGAAACACCATATATTTT. Translating gives CASKEGGVYRNTIYF.

Ten or more counts support this clonotype. The chain has TRBV2 and TRBJ2-7, with 7 positions matching TRBD2. The CDR3 has 13 residues. Germline V gene sequence: CDR1 SNHLY, CDR2 FYNNEI. With V trimmed by 6 bases and J by 1 base, 3 bases remained unmatched. The CDR3 region is CASRDGGSYEQYF. The CDR3 coding sequence is TGTGCCAGCAGGGACGGGGGGTCCTACGAGCAGTACTTC. The whole variable domain, remainder taken from reference TRBV2 and TRBJ2-7, is EPEVTQTPSHQVTQMGQEVILRCVPISNHLYFYWYRQILGQKVEFLVSFYNNEISEKSEIFDDQFSVERPDGSNFTLKIRSTKLEDSAMYFCASRDGGSYEQYFGPGTRLTVT.

This clonotype appeared once. The chain's CDR3 is CASSVGGGDEQYF. CDR3 nucleotides: TGTGCCAGCAGCGTAGGGGGGGGAGACGAGCAGTACTTC. This chain joins TRBV9 and TRBJ2-7; 7 bases fit TRBD2. The CDR3 loop spans 13 amino acids. V gave up 0 bases and J gave up 5 bases; unmatched junction bases: 2. Germline V CDR1 and CDR2: SGDLS, YYNGEE.

This chain links TRBV15 with TRBJ1-5; D not certain. Germline values: CDR1 LNHNV, CDR2 YYDKDF (reference sequence). The CDR3 loop spans 15 amino acids. Trimming shortened V by 3 bases and J by 2 bases, and 11 bases separated the two germline ends. The CDR3 DNA reads as TGTGCCACCAGCAGGGATCTGGATGGCAATCAGCCCCAGCATTTT. Translation gives CATSRDLDGNQPQHF.

This clonotype was detected many times. The CDR3 DNA sequence: TGTGCCATCAGTGACTTCGGGGCCCCAGGAACTAACTATGGCTACACCTTC. It encodes CAISDFGAPGTNYGYTF. The V and J genes are TRBV10-3 and TRBJ1-2; tentative D call: TRBD1 (5 bases). Germline V gives CDR1 ENHRY, CDR2 SYGVKD. The CDR3 has 17 amino acids. Trimming pared 3 bases from V and 0 bases from J, leaving 17 bases between.

This clonotype has a handful of counts. The chain joins TRBV24-1 to TRBJ2-6; a weak D match, TRBD1 (6 bases). This CDR3 spans 18 amino acids. Between the trimmed V and J ends, which lost 2 bases and 1 base, there was a span of 14 bases. Germline CDR1 KGHDR, CDR2 SFDVKD. DNA for the CDR3: TGTGCCACCAGTGATTCCTTAGGGACACCGTCTGGGGCCAACGTCCTGACTTTC. Encoded protein: CATSDSLGTPSGANVLTF.

This clonotype was seen a handful of times. CDR3 sequence: CASSYGSGAEQYF. The CDR3 nucleotides read TGTGCCAGCAGTTACGGCTCGGGTGCCGAGCAGTACTTC. The gene calls are TRBV6-5 and TRBJ2-7; no firm D call. Germline V CDR1 and CDR2: MNHEY, SVGAGI. The CDR3 is made up of 13 amino acids. V gave up 2 bases and J gave up 6 bases, with 11 bases separating them.